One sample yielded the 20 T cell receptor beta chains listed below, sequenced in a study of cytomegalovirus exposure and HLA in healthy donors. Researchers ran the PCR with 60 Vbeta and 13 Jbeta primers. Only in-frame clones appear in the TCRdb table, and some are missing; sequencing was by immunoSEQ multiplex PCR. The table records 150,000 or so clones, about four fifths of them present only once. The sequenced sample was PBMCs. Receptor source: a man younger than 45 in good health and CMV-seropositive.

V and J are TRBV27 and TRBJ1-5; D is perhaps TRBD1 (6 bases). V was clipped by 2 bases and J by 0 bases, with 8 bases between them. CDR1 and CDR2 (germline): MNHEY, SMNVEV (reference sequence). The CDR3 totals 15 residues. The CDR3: CASSLTGFSNQPQHF. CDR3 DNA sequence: TGTGCCAGCAGTTTAACAGGGTTTAGCAATCAGCCCCAGCATTTT.

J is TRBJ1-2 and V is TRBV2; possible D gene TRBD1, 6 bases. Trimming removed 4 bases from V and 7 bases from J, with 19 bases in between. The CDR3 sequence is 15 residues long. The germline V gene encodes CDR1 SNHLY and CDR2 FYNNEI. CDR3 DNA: TGTGCCAGCAGTGGGGTGGCAGGGGCCTTGAGTGGCTACACCTTC. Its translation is CASSGVAGALSGYTF. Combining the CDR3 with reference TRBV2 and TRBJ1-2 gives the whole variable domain EPEVTQTPSHQVTQMGQEVILRCVPISNHLYFYWYRQILGQKVEFLVSFYNNEISEKSEIFDDQFSVERPDGSNFTLKIRSTKLEDSAMYFCASSGVAGALSGYTFGSGTRLTVV.

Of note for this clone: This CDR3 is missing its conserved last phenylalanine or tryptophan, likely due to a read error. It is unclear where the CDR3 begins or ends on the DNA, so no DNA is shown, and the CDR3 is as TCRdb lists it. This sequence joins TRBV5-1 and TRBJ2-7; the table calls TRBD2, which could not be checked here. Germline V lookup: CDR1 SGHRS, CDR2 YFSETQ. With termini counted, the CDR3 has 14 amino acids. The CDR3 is CASSLVGLVNEHYL.

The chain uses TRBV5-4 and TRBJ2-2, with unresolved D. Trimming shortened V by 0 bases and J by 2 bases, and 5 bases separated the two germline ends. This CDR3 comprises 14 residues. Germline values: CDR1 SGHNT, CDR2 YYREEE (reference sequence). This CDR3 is CASSLDSNTGELFF. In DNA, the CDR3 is TGTGCCAGCAGCTTGGACTCCAACACCGGGGAGCTGTTTTTT.

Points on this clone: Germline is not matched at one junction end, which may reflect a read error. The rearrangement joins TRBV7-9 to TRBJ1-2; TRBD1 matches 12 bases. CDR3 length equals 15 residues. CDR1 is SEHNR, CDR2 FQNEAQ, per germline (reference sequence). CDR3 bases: TGTTCCAGCAGAAGTTCAATGGGACAGGGGGCTGGCTACACCTTC. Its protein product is CSSRSSMGQGAGYTF.

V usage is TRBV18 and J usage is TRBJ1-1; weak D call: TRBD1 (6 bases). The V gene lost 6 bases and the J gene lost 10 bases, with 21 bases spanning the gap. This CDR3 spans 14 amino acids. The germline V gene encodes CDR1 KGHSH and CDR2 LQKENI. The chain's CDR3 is CASSLSSGGEGAFF. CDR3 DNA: TGTGCCAGCTCTCTGTCCTCGGGGGGCGAGGGAGCTTTCTTT.

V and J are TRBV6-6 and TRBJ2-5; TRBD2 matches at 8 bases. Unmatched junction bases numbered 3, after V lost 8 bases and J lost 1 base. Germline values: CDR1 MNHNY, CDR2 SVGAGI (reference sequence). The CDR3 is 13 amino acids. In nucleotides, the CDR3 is TGTGCCAGCTTAGCGGGAAGCCAAGAGACCCAGTACTTC. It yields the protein CASLAGSQETQYF.

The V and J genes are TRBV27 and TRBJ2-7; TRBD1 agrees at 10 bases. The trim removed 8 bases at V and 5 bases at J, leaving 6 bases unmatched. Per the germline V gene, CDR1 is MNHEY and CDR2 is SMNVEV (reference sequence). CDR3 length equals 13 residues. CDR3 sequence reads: CASWDRGEHEQYF. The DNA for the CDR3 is TGTGCCAGCTGGGACAGGGGTGAACACGAGCAGTACTTC.

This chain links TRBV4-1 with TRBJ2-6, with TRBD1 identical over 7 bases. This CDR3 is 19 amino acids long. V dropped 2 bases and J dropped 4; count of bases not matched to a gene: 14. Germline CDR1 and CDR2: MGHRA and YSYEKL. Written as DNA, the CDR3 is TGCGCCAGCAGCCAACGCCGACAGGGAGTTTCGGGAGGGGCCAACGTCCTGACTTTC. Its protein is CASSQRRQGVSGGANVLTF.

The CDR3 region is CASSEGQGSYTDTQYF. CDR3 sequence (DNA): TGCGCCAGCAGTGAAGGGCAGGGAAGTTACACAGATACGCAGTATTTT. The V call is TRBV10-2, the J call TRBJ2-3; tentatively, D is TRBD1 (5 bases). This CDR3 is built from 16 residues. Germline V CDR1 and CDR2: WSHSY, SAAADI. V gave up 3 bases and J gave up 2 bases, with 15 bases separating them.

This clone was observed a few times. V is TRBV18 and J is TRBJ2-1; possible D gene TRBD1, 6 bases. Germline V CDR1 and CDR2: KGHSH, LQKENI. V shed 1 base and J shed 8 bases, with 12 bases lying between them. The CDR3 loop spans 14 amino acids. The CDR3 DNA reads TGTGCCAGCTCACCACTACAGGGCGCCCATGAGCAGTTCTTC. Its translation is CASSPLQGAHEQFF.

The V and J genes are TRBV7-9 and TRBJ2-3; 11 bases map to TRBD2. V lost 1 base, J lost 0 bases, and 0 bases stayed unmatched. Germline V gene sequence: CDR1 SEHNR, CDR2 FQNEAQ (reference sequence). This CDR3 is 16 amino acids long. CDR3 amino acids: CASSLGLAGSTDTQYF. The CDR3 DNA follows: TGTGCCAGCAGCTTAGGACTAGCGGGGAGCACAGATACGCAGTATTTT.

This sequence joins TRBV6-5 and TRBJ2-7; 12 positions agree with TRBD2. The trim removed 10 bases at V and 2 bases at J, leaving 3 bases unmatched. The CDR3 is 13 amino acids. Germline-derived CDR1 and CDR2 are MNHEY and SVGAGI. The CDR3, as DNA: TGTGCCACCAGGACTAGCGGGGCCTACGAGCAGTACTTC. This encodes CATRTSGAYEQYF.

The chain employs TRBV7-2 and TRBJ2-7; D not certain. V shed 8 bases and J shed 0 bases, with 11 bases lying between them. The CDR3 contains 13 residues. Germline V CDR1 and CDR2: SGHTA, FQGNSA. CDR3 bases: TGTGCCAGCCGTCCGGGTAGCTCCTACGAGCAGTACTTC. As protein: CASRPGSSYEQYF. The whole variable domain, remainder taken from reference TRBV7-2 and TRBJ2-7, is GAGVSQSPSNKVTEKGKDVELRCDPISGHTALYWYRQSLGQGLEFLIYFQGNSAPDKSGLPSDRFSAERTGGSVSTLTIQRTQQEDSAVYLCASRPGSSYEQYFGPGTRLTVT.

CDR3 in amino acids: CASSHAGTGKEKLFF. The CDR3 nucleotides are TGCGCCAGCAGCCATGCCGGGACTGGGAAAGAAAAACTGTTTTTT. V usage is TRBV4-3 and J usage is TRBJ1-4; D is perhaps TRBD1 (5 bases). CDR1 LGHNA and CDR2 YSLEER come from the germline V gene. V lost 3 bases and J lost 8, with 16 bases in between. This CDR3 has 15 residues.

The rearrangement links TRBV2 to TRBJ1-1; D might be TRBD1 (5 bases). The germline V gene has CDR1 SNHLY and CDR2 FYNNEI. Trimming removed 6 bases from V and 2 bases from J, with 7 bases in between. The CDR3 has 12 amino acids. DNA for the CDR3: TGTGCCAGCAGGGACACAAACACTGAAGCTTTCTTT. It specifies CASRDTNTEAFF.

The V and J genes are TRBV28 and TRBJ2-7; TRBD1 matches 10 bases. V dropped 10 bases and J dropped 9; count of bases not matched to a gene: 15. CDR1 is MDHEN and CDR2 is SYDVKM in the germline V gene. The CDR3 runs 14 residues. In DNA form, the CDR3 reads TGTGCCACCGCGCAGGGGGGACAGGGGCCGGGGCAGTACTTC. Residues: CATAQGGQGPGQYF. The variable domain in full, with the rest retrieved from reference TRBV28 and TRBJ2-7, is DVKVTQSSRYLVKRTGEKVFLECVQDMDHENMFWYRQDPGLGLRLIYFSYDVKMKEKGDIPEGYSVSREKKERFSLILESASTNQTSMYLCATAQGGQGPGQYFGPGTRLTVT.

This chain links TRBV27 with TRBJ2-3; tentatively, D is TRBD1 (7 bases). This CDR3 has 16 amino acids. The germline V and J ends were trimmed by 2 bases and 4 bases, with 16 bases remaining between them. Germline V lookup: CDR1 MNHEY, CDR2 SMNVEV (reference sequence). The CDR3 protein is CASSLKGQGGPDTQYF. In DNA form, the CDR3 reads TGTGCCAGCAGTTTAAAGGGGCAGGGGGGCCCAGATACGCAGTATTTT.

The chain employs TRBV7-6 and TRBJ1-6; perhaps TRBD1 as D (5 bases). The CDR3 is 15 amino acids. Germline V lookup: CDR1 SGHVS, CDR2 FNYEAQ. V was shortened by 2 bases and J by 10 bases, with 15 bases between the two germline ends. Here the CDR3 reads CASSLQSGSRSPLHF. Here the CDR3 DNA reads TGTGCCAGCAGCTTACAATCAGGGTCTCGGTCACCCCTCCACTTT.

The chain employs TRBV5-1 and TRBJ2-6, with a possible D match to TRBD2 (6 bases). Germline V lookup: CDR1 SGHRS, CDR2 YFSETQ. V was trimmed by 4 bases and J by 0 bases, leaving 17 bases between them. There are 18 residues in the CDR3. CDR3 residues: CASSHQGTVVSGANVLTF. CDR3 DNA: TGCGCCAGCAGCCACCAAGGGACTGTCGTCTCTGGGGCCAACGTCCTGACTTTC.